Each of the 27 T cell receptor beta chains below was sequenced from the same sample in a study of blood T cell repertoires in COVID-19. Profiled with immunoSEQ multiplex PCR; TCRdb holds only in-frame clones, not every one. The sample lists hundreds of thousands of clones, 87% seen once, with approximately 1.6% in the top ten. The specimen sequenced was peripheral blood. The receptors stem from a woman between 35 and 50 years old who had recovered from COVID-19.

The chain joins TRBV7-2 to TRBJ2-7; D is perhaps TRBD1 (5 bases). This CDR3 has 17 amino acids. In germline, CDR1 is SGHTA, CDR2 FQGNSA. Trimming removed 2 bases at V and 0 bases at J, with 17 bases between. CDR3 sequence reads: CASSLSRTGVSSYEQYF. DNA of the CDR3: TGTGCCAGCAGCTTATCCAGAACAGGCGTAAGCTCCTACGAGCAGTACTTC. Full variable domain (remainder filled in from reference TRBV7-2 and TRBJ2-7): GAGVSQSPSNKVTEKGKDVELRCDPISGHTALYWYRQSLGQGLEFLIYFQGNSAPDKSGLPSDRFSAERTGGSVSTLTIQRTQQEDSAVYLCASSLSRTGVSSYEQYFGPGTRLTVT.

This clone came up once. This sequence joins TRBV6-6 and TRBJ2-3, with TRBD2 matching 8 bases. The CDR3 loop spans 15 amino acids. Trimming cost V 2 bases and J 1 base; bases outside gene matches: 2. Germline V gene data show CDR1 as MNHNY and CDR2 as SVGAGI (reference sequence). The CDR3 loop is CASSYMRGGTDTQYF. The CDR3 nucleotides read TGTGCCAGCAGTTACATGCGGGGGGGCACAGATACGCAGTATTTT.

This chain connects TRBV4-1 to TRBJ2-1; TRBD2 agrees at 11 bases. V lost 7 bases, J lost 5 bases, and 7 bases stayed unmatched. This CDR3 has 15 residues. CDR1 and CDR2 (germline): MGHRA, YSYEKL. The CDR3 loop reads CASTKGLADDNEQFF. As DNA, the CDR3 is TGCGCCAGCACCAAGGGACTAGCGGATGACAATGAGCAGTTCTTC.

This chain links TRBV6-6 with TRBJ2-5; TRBD1 matches at 8 bases. The CDR3 totals 16 residues. Germline trimming cut 2 bases from V and 2 bases from J; bases unmatched to any gene: 7. CDR1 MNHNY and CDR2 SVGAGI come from the germline V gene (reference sequence). The CDR3 sequence: CASSYPNRGTQETQYF. As DNA, the CDR3 is TGTGCCAGCAGTTACCCTAACAGGGGGACACAAGAGACCCAGTACTTC.

The chain links TRBV6-1 to TRBJ1-5; D perhaps matches TRBD1 (6 bases). CDR3 length: 18 residues. Trimming removed 0 bases from V and 0 bases from J, with 15 bases in between. Germline loops: CDR1 MNHNS, CDR2 SASEGT. Written as DNA, the CDR3 is TGTGCCAGCAGTGAAGCGCTTGGGACACCTTATAGCAATCAGCCCCAGCATTTT. Protein product: CASSEALGTPYSNQPQHF.

This clone was recorded a few times. This rearrangement joins TRBV10-3 to TRBJ1-3; D is uncertain. Germline assignment: CDR1 ENHRY and CDR2 SYGVKD. V gave up 10 bases and J gave up 0 bases, with 7 bases separating them. This CDR3 comprises 12 residues. CDR3 nucleotide sequence: TGTGCCACCGCCTACTCTGGAAACACCATATATTTT. Translation gives CATAYSGNTIYF.

V is TRBV29-1 and J is TRBJ2-3; 9 bases are a match to TRBD2. The CDR3 totals 15 residues. Germline V lookup: CDR1 SQVTM, CDR2 ANQGSEA. V was pared by 1 base and J by 2 bases, with 4 bases of the junction left unmatched. CDR3 sequence: CSVEGTSESTDTQYF. As DNA, the CDR3 is TGCAGCGTTGAAGGGACTAGCGAGTCCACAGATACGCAGTATTTT.

The chain uses TRBV9 and TRBJ1-2; 8 positions agree with TRBD1. The V segment lost 0 bases and the J segment 8 bases; nucleotides outside the gene matches: 6. CDR1 is SGDLS, CDR2 YYNGEE, per germline. This CDR3 region has 14 residues. CDR3 residues: CASSVDGQGDGYTF. The CDR3 DNA sequence: TGTGCCAGCAGCGTAGACGGACAGGGCGACGGCTACACCTTC.

In nucleotides, the CDR3 is TGTGCCAGCAGCTTAGTTTGGGGGACAGGGGCGAACTATAATTCACCCCTCCACTTT. This sequence encodes CASSLVWGTGANYNSPLHF. This chain joins TRBV7-9 and TRBJ1-6; 10 nucleotides line up with TRBD1. Trimming cost V 1 base and J 3 bases; bases outside gene matches: 9. CDR1 and CDR2 (germline): SEHNR, FQNEAQ (reference sequence). The CDR3 extends over 19 amino acids.

The rearrangement links TRBV5-1 to TRBJ2-7; 8 bases align to TRBD1. Losses at the gene ends were 5 bases for V and 3 bases for J; bases not matched to a gene: 10. The V gene's germline CDR1 is SGHRS and CDR2 YFSETQ. This CDR3 comprises 15 residues. CDR3 sequence (DNA): TGCGCCAGCAGGGGGGAACGACAGGGGAACTACGAGCAGTACTTC. Its translation: CASRGERQGNYEQYF.

J is TRBJ2-7 and V is TRBV11-2, with D tentatively TRBD1 (6 bases). V was clipped by 6 bases and J by 4 bases, with 13 bases between them. This CDR3 spans 13 amino acids. Germline loops: CDR1 SGHAT, CDR2 FQNNGV. This CDR3 reads CASRNTGSYEQYF. The CDR3 nucleotides are TGTGCCAGCAGGAATACAGGGTCGTACGAGCAGTACTTC.

V and J are TRBV6-5 and TRBJ2-5; D unresolved. Germline V gene data show CDR1 as MNHEY and CDR2 as SVGAGI. The ends were cut back, 0 bases at V and 2 bases at J, with 10 bases in the middle. This CDR3 spans 15 amino acids. CDR3 coding DNA: TGTGCCAGCAGTTACTCGAAGTGGCAGCAAGAGACCCAGTACTTC. Its protein is CASSYSKWQQETQYF.

V is TRBV9 and J is TRBJ1-6; the D gene is possibly TRBD1 (5 bases). Trimming took 0 bases from V and 9 from J, leaving 16 bases between them. CDR3 length: 16 amino acids. Germline V gives CDR1 SGDLS, CDR2 YYNGEE. The CDR3 reads CASSVEGHGGGSPLHF. CDR3 DNA sequence: TGTGCCAGCAGCGTAGAGGGGCATGGGGGGGGTTCACCCCTCCACTTT.

CDR3 in amino acids: CASRTSGSRETQYF. In nucleotides, the CDR3 is TGTGCCAGCAGGACCTCAGGGTCCAGGGAGACCCAGTACTTC. V gene TRBV5-4 combines with J gene TRBJ2-5; the D gene is possibly TRBD1 (5 bases). The CDR3 is 14 residues long. CDR1 is SGHNT, CDR2 YYREEE, per germline (reference sequence). V was cut by 5 bases and J by 5 bases, with 16 bases left in between.

The chain links TRBV18 to TRBJ1-1; 9 bases align to TRBD1. The V segment lost 2 bases and the J segment 5 bases; nucleotides outside the gene matches: 6. This CDR3 is 15 amino acids long. Germline loops: CDR1 KGHSH, CDR2 LQKENI. The CDR3 here is CASSPSYRGRTEAFF. The CDR3 DNA follows: TGTGCCAGCTCACCAAGTTACAGGGGGCGAACTGAAGCTTTCTTT.

This clone was seen a single time. The chain joins TRBV3-1 (or the pseudogene TRBV3-2) to TRBJ2-3, with 10 nucleotides matching TRBD2. Germline CDR1 and CDR2: LGHDT and YNNKEL (reference sequence). V lost 3 bases, J lost 6 bases, and 3 bases stayed unmatched. CDR3 length equals 14 residues. The CDR3 DNA is TGTGCCAGCAGCCAGAGGACTAGCGGCGATACGCAGTATTTT. It translates to CASSQRTSGDTQYF.

This clone was seen a single time. The chain has TRBV19 and TRBJ1-2; no firm D call. Germline CDR1 is LNHDA and CDR2 is SQIVND (reference sequence). The CDR3 contains 13 residues. Trimming shortened V by 11 bases and J by 4 bases, and 17 bases separated the two germline ends. CDR3 residues: CASSWALAYGYTF. The CDR3 DNA reads TGTGCCTCCTCTTGGGCCCTCGCCTATGGCTACACCTTC. Combining the CDR3 with reference TRBV19 and TRBJ1-2 gives the whole variable domain DGGITQSPKYLFRKEGQNVTLSCEQNLNHDAMYWYRQDPGQGLRLIYYSQIVNDFQKGDIAEGYSVSREKKESFPLTVTSAQKNPTAFYLCASSWALAYGYTFGSGTRLTVV.

Regarding this clone: Additional DNA sequences in this sample encode the identical CDR3. This rearrangement joins TRBV7-9 to TRBJ1-4, with unresolved D. The V gene lost 2 bases and the J gene lost 10 bases, with 5 bases spanning the gap. Germline V gene sequence: CDR1 SEHNR, CDR2 FQNEAQ (reference sequence). This CDR3 has 11 amino acids. CDR3 in DNA: TGTGCCAGCAGCTTATCCGGAAAACTGTTTTTT. This sequence encodes CASSLSGKLFF.

This clone was detected only once. The genes are TRBV7-9 and TRBJ2-5; TRBD2 agrees at 8 bases. Looked up from germline, CDR1 is SEHNR and CDR2 is FQNEAQ (reference sequence). This CDR3 has 16 residues. With V trimmed by 2 bases and J by 2 bases, 7 bases remained unmatched. Here the CDR3 reads CASSLRQREPQETQYF. DNA for the CDR3: TGTGCCAGCAGCTTAAGGCAGCGGGAGCCTCAAGAGACCCAGTACTTC. The complete variable domain, with remaining parts taken from reference TRBV7-9 and TRBJ2-5, reads DTGVSQNPRHKITKRGQNVTFRCDPISEHNRLYWYRQTLGQGPEFLTYFQNEAQLEKSRLLSDRFSAERPKGSFSTLEIQRTEQGDSAMYLCASSLRQREPQETQYFGPGTRLLVL.

This chain joins TRBV4-1 and TRBJ1-1; 7 bases fit TRBD1. Germline lookup yields CDR1 MGHRA and CDR2 YSYEKL. CDR3 length: 13 residues. V dropped 5 bases and J dropped 3; count of bases not matched to a gene: 3. CDR3 sequence reads: CASSWGTDTEAFF. CDR3 coding DNA: TGCGCCAGCAGCTGGGGGACAGACACTGAAGCTTTCTTT.

The gene calls are TRBV27 and TRBJ2-3, with D perhaps matching TRBD2 (5 bases). Trimming pared 2 bases from V and 4 bases from J, leaving 10 bases between. The CDR3 sequence is 14 residues long. CDR1 is MNHEY and CDR2 is SMNVEV in the germline V gene (reference sequence). CDR3 bases: TGTGCCAGCAGTTTACAACCGGGGTCAGATACGCAGTATTTT. Its protein product is CASSLQPGSDTQYF.

This clone was recorded only once. This rearrangement joins TRBV5-8 to TRBJ1-1; a possible D gene is TRBD1 (5 bases). Germline lookup yields CDR1 SGHTS and CDR2 YDEGEE. V was pared by 5 bases and J by 8 bases, with 19 bases between. The CDR3 contains 14 residues. CDR3 in DNA: TGTGCCAGCAGTCGCAGGGATGCCTTCGCGGAAGCTTTCTTT. Translation gives CASSRRDAFAEAFF.

This clone was seen just once. V is TRBV19 and J is TRBJ2-4; D gene ambiguous. The CDR3 has 15 amino acids. Deletions cut 3 bases from V and 7 bases from J, with 16 bases between. Germline V lookup: CDR1 LNHDA, CDR2 SQIVND (reference sequence). CDR3 residues: CASSMAGYLRNIQYF. Here the CDR3 DNA reads TGTGCCAGTAGTATGGCCGGGTACCTGAGGAACATTCAGTACTTC.

This chain connects TRBV9 to TRBJ2-4, with D maybe TRBD2 (5 bases). This CDR3 spans 16 amino acids. With 4 bases removed from V and 0 bases from J, the gap between germline ends came to 14 bases. Germline lookup yields CDR1 SGDLS and CDR2 YYNGEE. The CDR3 here is CASSPRGELAKNIQYF. The CDR3, as DNA: TGTGCCAGCAGCCCACGGGGAGAGCTAGCCAAAAACATTCAGTACTTC.

The V and J genes are TRBV24-1 and TRBJ2-2; D gene uncertain. Germline V lookup: CDR1 KGHDR, CDR2 SFDVKD. This CDR3 comprises 14 residues. The V and J ends lost 5 bases and 1 base respectively, with 7 bases between them. The CDR3: CATSGALNTGELFF. The CDR3 DNA follows: TGTGCCACCAGTGGAGCCCTGAACACCGGGGAGCTGTTTTTT.

CDR3 loop: CSVEGAGRETQYF. The DNA of the CDR3 is TGCAGCGTTGAGGGGGCAGGGAGAGAGACCCAGTACTTC. This chain uses TRBV29-1 with TRBJ2-5; perhaps TRBD1 as D (6 bases). The CDR3 is 13 amino acids. CDR1 and CDR2 from the germline V gene are SQVTM and ANQGSEA. V shed 3 bases and J shed 4 bases, with 12 bases lying between them.

This sequence joins TRBV7-9 and TRBJ1-5; D not resolved. CDR3 length: 14 amino acids. The germline CDR1 and CDR2 sequences are SEHNR and FQNEAQ (reference sequence). V lost 3 bases and J 2 bases, leaving 8 bases between the germline ends. CDR3 residues: CASSFGSGNQPQHF. The CDR3 nucleotides read TGTGCCAGCAGCTTTGGCAGTGGCAATCAGCCCCAGCATTTT.